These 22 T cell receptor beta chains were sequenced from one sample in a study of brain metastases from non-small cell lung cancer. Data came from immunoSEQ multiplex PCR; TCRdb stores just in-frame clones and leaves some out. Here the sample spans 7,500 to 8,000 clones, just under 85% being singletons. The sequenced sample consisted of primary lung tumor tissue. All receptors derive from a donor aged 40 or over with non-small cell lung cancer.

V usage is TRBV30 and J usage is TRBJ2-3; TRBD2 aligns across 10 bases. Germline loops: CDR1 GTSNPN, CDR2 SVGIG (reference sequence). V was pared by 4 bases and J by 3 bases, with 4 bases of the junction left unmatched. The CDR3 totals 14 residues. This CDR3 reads CAWNRGLATDTQYF. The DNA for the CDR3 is TGTGCCTGGAATAGGGGACTAGCGACAGATACGCAGTATTTT.

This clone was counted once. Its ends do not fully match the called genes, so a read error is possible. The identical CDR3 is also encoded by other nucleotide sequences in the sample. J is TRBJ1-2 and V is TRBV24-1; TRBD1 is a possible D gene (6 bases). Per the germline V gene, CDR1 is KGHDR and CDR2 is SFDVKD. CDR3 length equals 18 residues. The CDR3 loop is CATSGGEKQGVANYGYTF. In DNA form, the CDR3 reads TGTGCCACTAGTGGAGGGGAAAAACAGGGAGTAGCTAACTATGGCTACACCTTC.

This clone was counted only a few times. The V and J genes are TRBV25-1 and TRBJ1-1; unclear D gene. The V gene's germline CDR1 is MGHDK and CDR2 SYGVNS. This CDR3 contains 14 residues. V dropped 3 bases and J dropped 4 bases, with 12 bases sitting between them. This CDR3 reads CASSDIHATTEAFF. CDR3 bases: TGTGCCAGCAGTGATATCCACGCTACCACTGAAGCTTTCTTT.

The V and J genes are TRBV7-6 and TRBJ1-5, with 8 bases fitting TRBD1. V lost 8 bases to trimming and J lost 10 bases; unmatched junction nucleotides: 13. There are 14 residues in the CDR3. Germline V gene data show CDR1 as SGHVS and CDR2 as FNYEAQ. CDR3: CASSKGQGRQPQHF. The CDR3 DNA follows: TGTGCCAGCTCCAAAGGACAGGGACGTCAACCCCAGCATTTT.

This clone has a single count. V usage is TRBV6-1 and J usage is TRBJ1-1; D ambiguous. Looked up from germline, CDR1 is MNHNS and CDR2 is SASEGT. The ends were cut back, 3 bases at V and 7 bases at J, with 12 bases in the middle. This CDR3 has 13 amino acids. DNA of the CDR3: TGTGCCAGCAGTGAGGGCCGCGAGGATGAAGCTTTCTTT. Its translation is CASSEGREDEAFF.

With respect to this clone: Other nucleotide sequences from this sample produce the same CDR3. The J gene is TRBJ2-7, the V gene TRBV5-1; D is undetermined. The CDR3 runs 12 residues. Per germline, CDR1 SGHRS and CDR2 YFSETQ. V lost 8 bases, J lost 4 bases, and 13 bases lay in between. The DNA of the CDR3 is TGCGCCAGTGGGTTAGGCGGTTACGAGCAGTACTTC. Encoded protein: CASGLGGYEQYF.

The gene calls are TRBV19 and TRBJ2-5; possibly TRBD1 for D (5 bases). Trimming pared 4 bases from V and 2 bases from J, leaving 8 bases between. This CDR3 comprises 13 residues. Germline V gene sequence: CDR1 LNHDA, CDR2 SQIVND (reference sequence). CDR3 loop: CASSTQGQETQYF. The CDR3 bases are TGTGCCAGTAGTACCCAGGGACAAGAGACCCAGTACTTC.

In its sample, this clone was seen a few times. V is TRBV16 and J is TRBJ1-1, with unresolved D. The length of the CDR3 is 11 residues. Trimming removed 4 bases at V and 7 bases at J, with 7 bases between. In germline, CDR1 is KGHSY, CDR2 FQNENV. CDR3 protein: CASSLGFEAFF. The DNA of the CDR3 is TGTGCCAGCAGCCTGGGCTTTGAAGCTTTCTTT. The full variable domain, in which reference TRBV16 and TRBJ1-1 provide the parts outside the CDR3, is GEEVAQTPKHLVRGEGQKAKLYCAPIKGHSYVFWYQQVLKNEFKFLISFQNENVFDETGMPKERFSAKCLPNSPCSLEIQATKLEDSAVYFCASSLGFEAFFGQGTRLTVV.

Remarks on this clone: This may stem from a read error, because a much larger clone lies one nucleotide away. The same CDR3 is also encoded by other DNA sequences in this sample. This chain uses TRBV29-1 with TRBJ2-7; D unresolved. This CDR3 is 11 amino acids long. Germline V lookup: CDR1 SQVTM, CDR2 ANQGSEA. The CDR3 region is CSVASTYEQYF. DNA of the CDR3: TGCAGCGTTGCCAGTACCTACGAACAGTACTTC.

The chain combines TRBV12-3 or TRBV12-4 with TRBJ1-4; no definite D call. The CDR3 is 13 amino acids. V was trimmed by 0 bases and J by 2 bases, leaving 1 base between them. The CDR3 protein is CASSLATNEKLFF. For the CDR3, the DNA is TGTGCCAGCAGTTTAGCCACTAATGAAAAACTGTTTTTT.

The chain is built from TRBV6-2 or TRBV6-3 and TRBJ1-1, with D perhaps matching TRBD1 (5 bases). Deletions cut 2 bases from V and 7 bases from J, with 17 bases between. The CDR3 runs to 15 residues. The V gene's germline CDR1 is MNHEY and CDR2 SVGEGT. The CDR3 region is CASSYRFGDGYEAFF. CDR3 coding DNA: TGTGCCAGCAGTTACCGGTTTGGGGACGGCTATGAAGCTTTCTTT.

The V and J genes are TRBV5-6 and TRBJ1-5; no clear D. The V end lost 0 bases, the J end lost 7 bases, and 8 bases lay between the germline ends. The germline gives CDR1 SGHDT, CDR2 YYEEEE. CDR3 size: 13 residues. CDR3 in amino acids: CASSLAGSQPQHF. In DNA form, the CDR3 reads TGTGCCAGCAGCTTGGCCGGGAGCCAGCCCCAGCATTTT.

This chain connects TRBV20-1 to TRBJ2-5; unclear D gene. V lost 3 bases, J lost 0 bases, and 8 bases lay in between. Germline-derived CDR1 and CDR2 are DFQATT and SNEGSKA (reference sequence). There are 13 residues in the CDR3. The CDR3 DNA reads TGCAGTGCTAGTCACATAAACCAAGAGACCCAGTACTTC. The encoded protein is CSASHINQETQYF.

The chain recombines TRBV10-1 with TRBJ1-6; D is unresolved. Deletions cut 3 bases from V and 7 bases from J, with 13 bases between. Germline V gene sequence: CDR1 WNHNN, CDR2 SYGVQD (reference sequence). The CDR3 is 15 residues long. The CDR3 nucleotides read TGCGCCAGCAGTGATGGGAGCTCGGTGAATTCACCCCTCCACTTT. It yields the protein CASSDGSSVNSPLHF.

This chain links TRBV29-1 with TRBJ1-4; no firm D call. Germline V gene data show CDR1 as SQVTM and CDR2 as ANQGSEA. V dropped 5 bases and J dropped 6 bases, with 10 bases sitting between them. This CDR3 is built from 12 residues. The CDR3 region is CSVQARDEKLFF. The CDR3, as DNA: TGCAGCGTTCAGGCGAGAGATGAAAAACTGTTTTTT.

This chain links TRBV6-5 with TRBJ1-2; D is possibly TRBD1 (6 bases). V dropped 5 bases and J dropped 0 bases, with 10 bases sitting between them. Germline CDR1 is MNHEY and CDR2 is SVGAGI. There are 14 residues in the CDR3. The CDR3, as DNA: TGTGCCAGCAGTACCGGGACAACTAACTATGGCTACACCTTC. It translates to CASSTGTTNYGYTF.

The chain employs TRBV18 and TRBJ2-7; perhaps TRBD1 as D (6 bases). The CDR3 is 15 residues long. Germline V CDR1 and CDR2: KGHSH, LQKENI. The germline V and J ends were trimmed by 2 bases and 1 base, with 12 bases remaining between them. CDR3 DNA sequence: TGTGCCAGCTCACCAAGGGGGTCTCCTTCCTACGAGCAGTACTTC. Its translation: CASSPRGSPSYEQYF.

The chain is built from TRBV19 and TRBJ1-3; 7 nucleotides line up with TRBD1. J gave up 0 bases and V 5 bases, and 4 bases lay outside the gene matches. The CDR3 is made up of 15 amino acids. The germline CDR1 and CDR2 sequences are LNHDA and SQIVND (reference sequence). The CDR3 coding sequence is TGTGCCAGTAGTCCGACAGGGCCCTCTGGAAACACCATATATTTT. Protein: CASSPTGPSGNTIYF.

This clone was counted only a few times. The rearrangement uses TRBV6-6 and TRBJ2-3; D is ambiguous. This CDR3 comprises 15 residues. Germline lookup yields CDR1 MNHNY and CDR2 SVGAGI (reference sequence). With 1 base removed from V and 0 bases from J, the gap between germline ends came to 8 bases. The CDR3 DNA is TGTGCCAGCAGTTACTTGGGATCTAGCACAGATACGCAGTATTTT. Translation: CASSYLGSSTDTQYF.

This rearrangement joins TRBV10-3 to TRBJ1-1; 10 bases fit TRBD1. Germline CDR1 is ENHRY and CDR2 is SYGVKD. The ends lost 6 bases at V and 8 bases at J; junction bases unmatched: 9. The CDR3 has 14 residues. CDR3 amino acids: CAISPGTGDREAFF. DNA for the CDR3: TGTGCCATCAGCCCCGGGACAGGGGACAGAGAAGCTTTCTTT.

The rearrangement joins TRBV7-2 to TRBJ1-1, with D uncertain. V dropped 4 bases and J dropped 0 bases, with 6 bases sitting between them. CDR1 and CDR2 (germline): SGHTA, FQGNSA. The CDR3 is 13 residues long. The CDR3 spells CASSSIMNTEAFF. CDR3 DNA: TGTGCCAGCAGCTCCATTATGAACACTGAAGCTTTCTTT.

The CDR3 DNA reads TGCGCCAGCAGCCCCGCGACAGGGCCGGGGGGCGGCTACACCTTC. As protein: CASSPATGPGGGYTF. The chain has TRBV4-3 and TRBJ1-2; 7 bases match TRBD1. The CDR3 sequence is 15 residues long. V gave up 4 bases and J gave up 8 bases; unmatched junction bases: 13. CDR1 LGHNA and CDR2 YSLEER come from the germline V gene.